The clone carrying this T cell receptor (beta chain) came up once. The data were obtained in a study of cytomegalovirus exposure and HLA in healthy donors. Vbeta (60) and Jbeta (13) primers were used in the PCR. This table comes from immunoSEQ multiplex PCR, and its TCRdb copy is limited to in-frame clones, with some not included. The sample yields 150,000 to 200,000 clones, roughly 83% seen once. This sequence was found in a woman aged 45-65 years in good health and CMV-seronegative. The sample was PBMCs.

CDR3 sequence: CAWSVSGGHYGYTF. The DNA for the CDR3 is TGTGCCTGGAGTGTGTCCGGGGGTCACTATGGCTACACCTTC. The chain carries TRBV30 and TRBJ1-2; a possible D gene is TRBD1 (5 bases). CDR3 length equals 14 residues. Germline lookup yields CDR1 GTSNPN and CDR2 SVGIG (reference sequence). V was shortened by 0 bases and J by 3 bases, with 11 bases between the two germline ends.